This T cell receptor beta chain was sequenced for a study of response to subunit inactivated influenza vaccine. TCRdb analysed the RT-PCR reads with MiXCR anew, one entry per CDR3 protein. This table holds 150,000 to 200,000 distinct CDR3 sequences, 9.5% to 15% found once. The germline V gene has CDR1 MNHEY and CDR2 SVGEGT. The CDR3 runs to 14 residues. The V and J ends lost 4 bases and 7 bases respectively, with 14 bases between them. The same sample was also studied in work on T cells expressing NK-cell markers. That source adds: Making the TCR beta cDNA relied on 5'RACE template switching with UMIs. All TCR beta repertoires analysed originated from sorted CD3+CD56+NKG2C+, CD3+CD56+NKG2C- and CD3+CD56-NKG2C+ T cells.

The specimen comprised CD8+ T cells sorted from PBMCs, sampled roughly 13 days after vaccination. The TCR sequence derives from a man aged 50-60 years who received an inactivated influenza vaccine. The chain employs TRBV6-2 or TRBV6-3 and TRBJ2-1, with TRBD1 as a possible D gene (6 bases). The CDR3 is CASSLQGGWNEQFF. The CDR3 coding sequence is TGTGCCAGCAGTTTACAGGGTGGGTGGAATGAGCAGTTCTTC.